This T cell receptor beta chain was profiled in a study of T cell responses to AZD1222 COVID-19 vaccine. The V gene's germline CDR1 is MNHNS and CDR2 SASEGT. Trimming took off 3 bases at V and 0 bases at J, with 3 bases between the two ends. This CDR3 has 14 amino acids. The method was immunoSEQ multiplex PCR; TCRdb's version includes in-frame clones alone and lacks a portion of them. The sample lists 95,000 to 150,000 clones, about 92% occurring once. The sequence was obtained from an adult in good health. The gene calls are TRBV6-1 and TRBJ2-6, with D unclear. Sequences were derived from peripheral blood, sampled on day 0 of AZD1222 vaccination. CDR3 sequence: CASSDNSGANVLTF. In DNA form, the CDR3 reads TGTGCCAGCAGTGACAACTCTGGGGCCAACGTCCTGACTTTC.